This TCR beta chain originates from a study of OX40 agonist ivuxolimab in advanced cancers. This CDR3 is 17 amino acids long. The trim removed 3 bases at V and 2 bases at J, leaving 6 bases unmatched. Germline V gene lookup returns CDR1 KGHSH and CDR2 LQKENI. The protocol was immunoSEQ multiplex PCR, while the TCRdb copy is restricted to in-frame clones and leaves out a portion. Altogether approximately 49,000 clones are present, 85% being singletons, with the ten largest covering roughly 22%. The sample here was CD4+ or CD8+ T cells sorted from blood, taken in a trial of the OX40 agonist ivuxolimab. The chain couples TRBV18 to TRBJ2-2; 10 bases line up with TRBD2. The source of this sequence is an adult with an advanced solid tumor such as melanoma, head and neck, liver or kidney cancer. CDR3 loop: CASSPTSGLTNTGELFF. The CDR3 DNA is TGTGCCAGCTCACCGACTAGCGGGTTAACCAACACCGGGGAGCTGTTTTTT.